These 23 T cell receptor beta chains were all obtained from the same sample, sequenced in a study of blood T cell repertoires in COVID-19. Repertoires were generated with immunoSEQ multiplex PCR, while TCRdb's copy carries only in-frame clones and drops some. The sample includes a few hundred thousand clones, less than 90% seen only once; the top ten take around 5.1%. The source material was PBMCs or T cells enriched from blood (not recorded which). The receptors come from a woman aged 45-65 years who had recovered from COVID-19.

The V and J genes are TRBV28 and TRBJ1-1, with a tentative D call TRBD1 (5 bases). The V end lost 3 bases, the J end lost 11 bases, and 10 bases lay between the germline ends. Per germline, CDR1 MDHEN and CDR2 SYDVKM. This CDR3 is built from 11 residues. CDR3 loop: CASSLGGTAFF. CDR3 bases: TGTGCCAGCAGTTTGGGGGGGACGGCTTTCTTT.

The chain combines TRBV7-2 with TRBJ2-1; 9 nucleotides match TRBD2. Looked up from germline, CDR1 is SGHTA and CDR2 is FQGNSA. The CDR3 is 16 amino acids. Trimming cost V 2 bases and J 2 bases; bases outside gene matches: 4. This chain's CDR3 is CASSLHPSGAYNEQFF. The CDR3 coding sequence is TGTGCCAGCAGCTTACACCCTAGCGGGGCCTACAATGAGCAGTTCTTC. Full variable domain (remainder filled in from reference TRBV7-2 and TRBJ2-1): GAGVSQSPSNKVTEKGKDVELRCDPISGHTALYWYRQSLGQGLEFLIYFQGNSAPDKSGLPSDRFSAERTGGSVSTLTIQRTQQEDSAVYLCASSLHPSGAYNEQFFGPGTRLTVL.

The chain has TRBV27 and TRBJ1-1, with D hard to call. Germline lookup yields CDR1 MNHEY and CDR2 SMNVEV (reference sequence). V was clipped by 3 bases and J by 4 bases, with 12 bases between them. CDR3 length equals 14 residues. CDR3 region: CASSLGWGATEAFF. CDR3 nucleotides: TGTGCCAGCAGTTTGGGATGGGGAGCCACTGAAGCTTTCTTT.

The chain couples TRBV19 to TRBJ1-3; the D gene is possibly TRBD1 (6 bases). The CDR3 spans 16 residues. Germline CDR1 is LNHDA and CDR2 is SQIVND (reference sequence). V dropped 2 bases and J dropped 1 base, with 12 bases sitting between them. In nucleotides, the CDR3 is TGTGCCAGTAGTATAATCGGGGGGGCTTCTGGAAACACCATATATTTT. This gives the protein CASSIIGGASGNTIYF. Looking up the rest from reference TRBV19 and TRBJ1-3 gives the full variable domain: DGGITQSPKYLFRKEGQNVTLSCEQNLNHDAMYWYRQDPGQGLRLIYYSQIVNDFQKGDIAEGYSVSREKKESFPLTVTSAQKNPTAFYLCASSIIGGASGNTIYFGEGSWLTVV.

This clone was counted between two and nine times. J is TRBJ1-3 and V is TRBV11-1; no firm D call. Trimming took off 1 base at V and 0 bases at J, with 7 bases between the two ends. Germline V gene sequence: CDR1 SGHAT, CDR2 FQDESV (reference sequence). There are 15 residues in the CDR3. CDR3 sequence: CASSLVGSSGNTIYF. The CDR3 region has the DNA TGTGCCAGCAGCTTAGTCGGGAGCTCTGGAAACACCATATATTTT. The full variable domain, completed using reference TRBV11-1 and TRBJ1-3, is EAEVAQSPRYKITEKSQAVAFWCDPISGHATLYWYRQILGQGPELLVQFQDESVVDDSQLPKDRFSAERLKGVDSTLKIQPAELGDSAMYLCASSLVGSSGNTIYFGEGSWLTVV.

V is TRBV4-1 and J is TRBJ1-2; a possible D gene is TRBD1 (6 bases). This CDR3 has 15 residues. Trimming pared 0 bases from V and 4 bases from J, leaving 12 bases between. Germline loops: CDR1 MGHRA, CDR2 YSYEKL. The CDR3 nucleotides read TGCGCCAGCAGCCAAGATCGGAGACAGGTCTATGGCTACACCTTC. Its translation is CASSQDRRQVYGYTF.

In this sample, this clone turned up a few times. This chain joins TRBV7-2 and TRBJ1-3, with 7 bases lining up with TRBD1. With 2 bases clipped from V and 0 bases from J, the junction kept 13 bases outside the gene matches. This CDR3 spans 19 amino acids. Germline lookup yields CDR1 SGHTA and CDR2 FQGNSA. The CDR3 is CASSLRWLGTADSGNTIYF. CDR3 coding DNA: TGTGCCAGCAGCTTACGGTGGCTGGGGACAGCCGACTCTGGAAACACCATATATTTT.

This clone was observed a handful of times. The rearrangement joins TRBV5-8 to TRBJ1-1; D uncertain. CDR1 is SGHTS and CDR2 is YDEGEE in the germline V gene. V was shortened by 3 bases and J by 0 bases, with 9 bases between the two germline ends. The CDR3 is 14 amino acids. This CDR3 reads CASSSFPLNTEAFF. The CDR3 DNA is TGTGCCAGCAGCTCCTTCCCCTTGAACACTGAAGCTTTCTTT.

The gene calls are TRBV5-1 and TRBJ2-7, with TRBD1 matching over 7 bases. The CDR3 contains 15 residues. With V trimmed by 0 bases and J by 3 bases, 6 bases remained unmatched. CDR1 is SGHRS, CDR2 YFSETQ, per germline. This CDR3 is CASSLEDRTIYEQYF. The CDR3 DNA sequence: TGCGCCAGCAGCTTGGAGGACAGGACCATCTACGAGCAGTACTTC.

The chain couples TRBV6-5 to TRBJ2-2, with a tentative D call TRBD1 (6 bases). The germline gives CDR1 MNHEY, CDR2 SVGAGI. The CDR3 runs 15 residues. V shed 6 bases and J shed 3 bases, with 14 bases lying between them. The CDR3 nucleotides read TGTGCCAGCAGGGGAGTGGGGGCGGACACCGGGGAGCTGTTTTTT. Translating it yields CASRGVGADTGELFF.

This chain links TRBV18 with TRBJ1-5; D remains unclear. Germline-derived CDR1 and CDR2 are KGHSH and LQKENI. V lost 4 bases to trimming and J lost 2 bases, with 15 bases between them. The CDR3 is 16 residues long. Written as DNA, the CDR3 is TGTGCCAGCTCACTATCCGAACAAGGAGGCAATCAGCCCCAGCATTTT. It yields the protein CASSLSEQGGNQPQHF.

The chain links TRBV7-2 to TRBJ1-1, with unresolved D. The V end lost 2 bases, the J end lost 3 bases, and 4 bases lay between the germline ends. The CDR3 has 12 residues. Per germline, CDR1 SGHTA and CDR2 FQGNSA. CDR3 sequence (DNA): TGTGCCAGCAGCTTACTTGACACTGAAGCTTTCTTT. It translates to CASSLLDTEAFF.

The chain employs TRBV6-5 and TRBJ2-7, with 9 bases identical to TRBD1. The trim removed 5 bases at V and 4 bases at J, leaving 9 bases unmatched. Germline-derived CDR1 and CDR2 are MNHEY and SVGAGI. The CDR3 totals 15 residues. CDR3 bases: TGTGCCAGCAGTATTAGGGGACAGGGTGCGTACGAGCAGTACTTC. As protein: CASSIRGQGAYEQYF.

This clone has more than one count but fewer than ten. This rearrangement joins TRBV4-3 to TRBJ2-1, with 7 nucleotides matching TRBD2. Germline CDR1 and CDR2: LGHNA and YSLEER. The CDR3 is made up of 16 amino acids. V was pared by 0 bases and J by 6 bases, with 8 bases of the junction left unmatched. The CDR3 sequence: CASSQDKTGGLNEQFF. CDR3 nucleotides: TGCGCCAGCAGCCAAGATAAGACGGGAGGTCTCAATGAGCAGTTCTTC.

The chain joins TRBV3-1 (or the pseudogene TRBV3-2) to TRBJ2-3; TRBD2 agrees at 9 bases. In germline, CDR1 is LGHDT, CDR2 YNNKEL (reference sequence). Unmatched junction bases numbered 16, after V lost 0 bases and J lost 6 bases. The CDR3 is made up of 19 amino acids. In nucleotides, the CDR3 is TGTGCCAGCAGCCAAGACCCCGCCGCGGGGGCGGGGGGGCGGGATACGCAGTATTTT. It yields the protein CASSQDPAAGAGGRDTQYF.

The chain recombines TRBV27 with TRBJ2-1; 10 bases agree with TRBD2. J gave up 7 bases and V 5 bases, and 8 bases lay outside the gene matches. CDR3 size: 15 residues. The germline gives CDR1 MNHEY, CDR2 SMNVEV (reference sequence). As DNA, the CDR3 is TGTGCCAGCAGTACCCAAGCTAGCGGGAGAAATGAGCAGTTCTTC. This translates into CASSTQASGRNEQFF.

This sequence joins TRBV5-8 and TRBJ1-1, with 7 positions matching TRBD1. Germline CDR1 is SGHTS and CDR2 is YDEGEE. This CDR3 comprises 15 residues. V lost 4 bases to trimming and J lost 1 base; unmatched junction nucleotides: 7. CDR3 nucleotide sequence: TGTGCCAGCAGCCTACAGGGGCTCCAGAACACTGAAGCTTTCTTT. The encoded protein is CASSLQGLQNTEAFF.

The chain carries TRBV7-2 and TRBJ2-1; 14 nucleotides line up with TRBD2. V lost 5 bases to trimming and J lost 6 bases; unmatched junction nucleotides: 6. This CDR3 contains 16 residues. From germline, CDR1 is SGHTA and CDR2 FQGNSA. CDR3 in DNA: TGTGCCAGCAGCCCTAGACTAGCGGGGGGGGGCAATGAGCAGTTCTTC. Its protein product is CASSPRLAGGGNEQFF.

This chain uses TRBV11-3 with TRBJ2-7; D is perhaps TRBD1 (6 bases). Trimming pared 1 base from V and 0 bases from J, leaving 7 bases between. The CDR3 is 14 residues long. Looked up from germline, CDR1 is SGHNT and CDR2 is YENEEA. The CDR3 DNA reads as TGTGCCAGCAGCTTAGCGGACAGCTCCTACGAGCAGTACTTC. This gives the protein CASSLADSSYEQYF. The whole variable domain, filled in from reference TRBV11-3 and TRBJ2-7, reads EAGVVQSPRYKIIEKKQPVAFWCNPISGHNTLYWYLQNLGQGPELLIRYENEEAVDDSQLPKDRFSAERLKGVDSTLKIQPAELGDSAVYLCASSLADSSYEQYFGPGTRLTVT.

V and J are TRBV5-1 and TRBJ2-1, with 7 bases aligning to TRBD1. Germline-derived CDR1 and CDR2 are SGHRS and YFSETQ. V lost 4 bases, J lost 6 bases, and 1 base stayed unmatched. The CDR3 sequence is 12 residues long. CDR3 amino acids: CASSRTGNEQFF. The DNA for the CDR3 is TGCGCCAGCAGCAGGACAGGCAATGAGCAGTTCTTC. Using reference TRBV5-1 and TRBJ2-1 for the parts outside the CDR3, the full variable domain is KAGVTQTPRYLIKTRGQQVTLSCSPISGHRSVSWYQQTPGQGLQFLFEYFSETQRNKGNFPGRFSGRQFSNSRSEMNVSTLELGDSALYLCASSRTGNEQFFGPGTRLTVL.

This sequence joins TRBV21-1 and TRBJ1-2; the DNA was not used to check the table's D call, TRBD1. TRBV21-1 is shown as a pseudogene. The CDR3 consists of 15 residues. CDR3 amino acids: CASCRGTAAIYGYTF. CDR3 coding DNA: TGTGCCAGCTGCCGGGGGACAGCTGCGATCTATGGCTACACCTTC.

V is TRBV20-1 and J is TRBJ1-2; no clear D gene. V lost 3 bases and J 7 bases, leaving 9 bases between the germline ends. This CDR3 has 11 amino acids. Germline CDR1 is DFQATT and CDR2 is SNEGSKA (reference sequence). The CDR3 region is CSARLLRGYTF. In DNA, the CDR3 is TGCAGTGCTAGGTTATTGCGTGGCTACACCTTC.

The chain uses TRBV14 and TRBJ1-6, with 8 positions matching TRBD1. The germline gives CDR1 SGHDN, CDR2 FVKESK. V lost 4 bases and J lost 6; bases outside the gene matches: 5. CDR3 length equals 15 residues. CDR3 in amino acids: CASSRGQAINSPLHF. CDR3 DNA: TGTGCCAGCAGCCGGGGACAGGCAATTAATTCACCCCTCCACTTT.